Listed below are T cell receptor beta chains from one sample, sequenced in a study of identical twins. TCRdb analysed the 5' RACE reads with MiXCR anew, one entry per CDR3 protein. The sample yields roughly 770,000 distinct CDR3 sequences, roughly 20% seen once. This sample was shared with a second study, whose subject was T cells expressing NK-cell markers.

Sequenced material: PBMCs. The receptors were sampled from a woman younger than 30 in good health. CDR3s include the opening cysteine and the closing phenylalanine or tryptophan. The order of the fields is clone size, V gene, J gene, D gene, CDR3 DNA, CDR3 protein. The D gene is left open where the match is weak. The size entry is marked missing in some rows and otherwise reads once, few, many or a size class.

>few|TRBV4-3|TRBJ1-2|NA
TGCGCCAGCAGCGGGGTAATCGGGGACGGTGGCTACACCTTC
CASSGVIGDGGYTF
>few|TRBV20-1|TRBJ1-2|NA
TGCAGTGCTAGGGGCCAAGCTAACTATGGCTACACCTTC
CSARGQANYGYTF
>NA|TRBV12-3/TRBV12-4|TRBJ1-4|TRBD1
TGTGCCAGCAGTCGGACAGGGGAAACTAATGAAAAACTGTTTTTT
CASSRTGETNEKLFF
>NA|TRBV12-3/TRBV12-4|TRBJ2-4|TRBD2
TGTGCCAGCAGTTTAAGGGAGGGATCCAAAAACATTCAGTACTTC
CASSLREGSKNIQYF
>NA|TRBV7-8|TRBJ1-1|TRBD1
TGTGCCAGCAGCTTACGGGACAGACGTGAAGCTTTCTTT
CASSLRDRREAFF
>NA|TRBV12-3/TRBV12-4|TRBJ2-3|TRBD2
TGTGCCAGCAGTTTAGGACTAGCGGGAGAAGGGGCCACAGATACGCAGTATTTT
CASSLGLAGEGATDTQYF
>NA|TRBV12-3/TRBV12-4|TRBJ2-3|NA
TGTGCCAGCGGCGGGGCGGATACACAGTATTTT
CASGGADTQYF
>NA|TRBV2|TRBJ1-4|TRBD1
TGTGCCAGCAGGCCGGGACAGTGGTCTGAAAAACTGTTTTTT
CASRPGQWSEKLFF
>few|TRBV6-5|TRBJ1-2|NA
TGTGCCAGCAGTTCCGGACACCCCGGATGGATCGGGTTC
CASSSGHPGWIGF
>NA|TRBV7-9|TRBJ2-7|TRBD1
TGTGCCAGCAGCTTAGGGTTCCGGGACAGGGCTTACGAGCAGTACTTC
CASSLGFRDRAYEQYF
>few|TRBV7-2|TRBJ2-1|TRBD2
TGTGCCAGCAGCTCACTAGCGAGGAATGAGCAGTTCTTC
CASSSLARNEQFF
>NA|TRBV12-3/TRBV12-4|TRBJ1-5|NA
TGTGCCAGCACCCTGGACAGTTTCAATCAGCCCCAGCATTTT
CASTLDSFNQPQHF
>many|TRBV4-2|TRBJ2-1|NA
TGTGCCAGCAGCCAAGATGGCCAGTCTGACAATGAGCAGTTCTTC
CASSQDGQSDNEQFF
>few|TRBV11-2|TRBJ2-4|TRBD1
TGTGCCAGCAGCACCGACCGGGACAGCTTAGCCAAAAACATTCAGTACTTC
CASSTDRDSLAKNIQYF
>NA|TRBV9|TRBJ2-7|NA
TGTGCCAGCAGCGTCTTCCCAGTTAGCTCCTACGAGCAGTACTTC
CASSVFPVSSYEQYF
>NA|TRBV10-3|TRBJ2-7|NA
TGTGCCATCAGTGGTCGGAGGGAGACTTCCTACGAGCAGTACTTC
CAISGRRETSYEQYF
>NA|TRBV15|TRBJ2-7|NA
TGTGCCACCAGCAGAACGCGGGAACCCTACGAGCAGTACTTC
CATSRTREPYEQYF
>NA|TRBV29-1|TRBJ2-3|TRBD1
TGCAGCATTAGGACAGGGGCCACAGATACGCAGTATTTT
CSIRTGATDTQYF
>few|TRBV29-1|TRBJ1-5|TRBD1
TGCAGCGTCGGGACAGGTCCTAGGAGTCCCCAGCATTTT
CSVGTGPRSPQHF
>few|TRBV5-6|TRBJ1-6|NA
TGTGCCAGCAGGAGGACGGTTAATTCACCCCTCCACTTT
CASRRTVNSPLHF
>NA|TRBV10-3|TRBJ2-7|NA
TGTGCCACCGCCCCAAAACCCTACGAGCAGTACTTC
CATAPKPYEQYF
>many|TRBV12-3/TRBV12-4|TRBJ2-5|TRBD2
TGTGCCAGCACCCTAGGACTAGCGGGAGAGACCCAGTACTTC
CASTLGLAGETQYF
>few|TRBV6-6|TRBJ2-5|NA
TGTGCCAGCAGTAATCGTGGGATAGAGACCCAGTACTTC
CASSNRGIETQYF
>NA|TRBV6-1|TRBJ2-2|NA
TGTGCCAGCAGACTGTCGGGACTGGGCACCGGGGAGCTGTTTTTT
CASRLSGLGTGELFF
>few|TRBV5-1|TRBJ1-1|NA
TGCGCCAGCGCTTCTCTCTCGAACACTGAAGCTTTCTTT
CASASLSNTEAFF
>few|TRBV12-3/TRBV12-4|TRBJ1-2|NA
TGTGCCAGCAGTTCTCACCCTCGGACGCTCAAGGCGGGGGGCTACACCTTC
CASSSHPRTLKAGGYTF
>NA|TRBV29-1|TRBJ2-1|NA
TGCAGCGCTACCGGGGGACGATGGGCTGAGCAGTTCTTC
CSATGGRWAEQFF
>few|TRBV6-5|TRBJ2-3|NA
TGTGCCAGCAGGATCTTAGATACGCAGTATTTT
CASRILDTQYF
>few|TRBV9|TRBJ1-6|TRBD1
TGTGCCAGCAGCAGACGACAGGGAACTGAAACACCCCTCCACTTT
CASSRRQGTETPLHF
>many|TRBV12-3/TRBV12-4|TRBJ2-3|NA
TGTGCCAGCAGTTTATTCAGCAGTACTAGCACAGATACGCAGTATTTT
CASSLFSSTSTDTQYF
>NA|TRBV3-1|TRBJ2-7|NA
TGTGCCAGCAGCCCCCTCGGGACCAACTACGAGCAGTACTTC
CASSPLGTNYEQYF
>NA|TRBV3-1|TRBJ2-5|TRBD1
TGTGCCAGCAGCCAGAGGACAGGGCGAGAGACCCAGTACTTC
CASSQRTGRETQYF